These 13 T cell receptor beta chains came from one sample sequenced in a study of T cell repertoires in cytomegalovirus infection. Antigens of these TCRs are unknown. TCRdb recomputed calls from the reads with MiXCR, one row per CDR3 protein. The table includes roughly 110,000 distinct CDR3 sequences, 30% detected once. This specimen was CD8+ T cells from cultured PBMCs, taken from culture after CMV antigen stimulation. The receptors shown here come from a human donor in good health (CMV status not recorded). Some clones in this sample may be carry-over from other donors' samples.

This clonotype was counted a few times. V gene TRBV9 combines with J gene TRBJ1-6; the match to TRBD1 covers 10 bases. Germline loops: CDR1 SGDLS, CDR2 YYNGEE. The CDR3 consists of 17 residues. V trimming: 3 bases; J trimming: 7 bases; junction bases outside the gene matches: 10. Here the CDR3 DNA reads TGTGCCAGCAGCGAACGCGACCGGGACAGGGGAAATTCACCCCTCCACTTT. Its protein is CASSERDRDRGNSPLHF.

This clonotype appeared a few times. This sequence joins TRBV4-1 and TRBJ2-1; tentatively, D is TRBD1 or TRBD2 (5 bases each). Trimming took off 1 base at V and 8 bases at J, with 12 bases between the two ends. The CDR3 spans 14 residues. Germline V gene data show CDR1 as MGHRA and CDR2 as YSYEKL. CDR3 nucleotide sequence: TGCGCCAGCAGCCAAGGCCGGGGCGGGTATGAGCAGTTCTTC. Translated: CASSQGRGGYEQFF.

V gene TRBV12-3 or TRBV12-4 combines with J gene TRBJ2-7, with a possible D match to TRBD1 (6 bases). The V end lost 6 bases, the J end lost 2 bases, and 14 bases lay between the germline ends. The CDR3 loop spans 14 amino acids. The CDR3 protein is CASSQDSSAYEQYF. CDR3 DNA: TGTGCCAGCAGCCAGGACAGCTCTGCCTACGAGCAGTACTTC.

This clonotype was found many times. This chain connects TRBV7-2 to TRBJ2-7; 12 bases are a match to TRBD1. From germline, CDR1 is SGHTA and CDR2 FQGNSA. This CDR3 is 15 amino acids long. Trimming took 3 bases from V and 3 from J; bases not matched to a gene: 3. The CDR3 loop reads CASSFGTGGSYEQYF. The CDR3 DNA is TGTGCCAGCAGCTTTGGGACAGGGGGCAGCTACGAGCAGTACTTC.

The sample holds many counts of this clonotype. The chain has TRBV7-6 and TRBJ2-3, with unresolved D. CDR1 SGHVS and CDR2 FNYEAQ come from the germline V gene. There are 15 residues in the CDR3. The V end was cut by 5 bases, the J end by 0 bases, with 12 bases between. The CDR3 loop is CASSPRSRSTDTQYF. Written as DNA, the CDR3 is TGTGCCAGCAGCCCCCGGTCTAGGAGCACAGATACGCAGTATTTT.

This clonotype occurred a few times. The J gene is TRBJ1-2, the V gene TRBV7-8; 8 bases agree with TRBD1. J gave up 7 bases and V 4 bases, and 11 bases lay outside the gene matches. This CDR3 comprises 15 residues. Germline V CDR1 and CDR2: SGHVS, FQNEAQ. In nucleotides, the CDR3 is TGTGCCAGCAGCTCCGGTGGCCAGGGGGCCTCTGGCTACACCTTC. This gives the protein CASSSGGQGASGYTF. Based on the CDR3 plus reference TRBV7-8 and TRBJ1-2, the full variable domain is GAGVSQSPRYKVAKRGQDVALRCDPISGHVSLFWYQQALGQGPEFLTYFQNEAQLDKSGLPSDRFFAERPEGSVSTLKIQRTQQEDSAVYLCASSSGGQGASGYTFGSGTRLTVV.

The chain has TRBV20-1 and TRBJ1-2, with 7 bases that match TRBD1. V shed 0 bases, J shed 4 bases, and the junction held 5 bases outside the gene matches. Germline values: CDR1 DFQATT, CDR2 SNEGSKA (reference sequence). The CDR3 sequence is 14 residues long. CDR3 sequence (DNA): TGCAGTGCTAGAGATCGCCGGGACAGCTATGGCTACACCTTC. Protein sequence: CSARDRRDSYGYTF.

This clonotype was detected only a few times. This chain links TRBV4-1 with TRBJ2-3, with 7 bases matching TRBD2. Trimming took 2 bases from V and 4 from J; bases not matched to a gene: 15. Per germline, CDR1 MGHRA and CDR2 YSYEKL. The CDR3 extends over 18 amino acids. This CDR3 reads CASSQWYAAGSLPDTQYF. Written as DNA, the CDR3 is TGCGCCAGCAGCCAATGGTATGCAGCGGGGTCCCTTCCAGATACGCAGTATTTT.

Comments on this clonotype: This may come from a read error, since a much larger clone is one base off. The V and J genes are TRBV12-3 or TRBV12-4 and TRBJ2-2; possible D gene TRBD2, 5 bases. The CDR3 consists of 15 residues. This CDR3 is CASSPRPGFTGELLF. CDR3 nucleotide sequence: TGTGCCAGCAGCCCCCGGCCCGGGTTCACCGGGGAGCTGTTATTT.

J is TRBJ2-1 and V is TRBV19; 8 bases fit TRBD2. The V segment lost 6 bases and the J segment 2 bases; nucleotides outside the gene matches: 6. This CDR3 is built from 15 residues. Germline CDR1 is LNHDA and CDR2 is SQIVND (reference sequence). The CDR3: CASRGLVQAYNEQFF. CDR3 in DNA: TGTGCCAGTAGGGGACTAGTGCAGGCCTACAATGAGCAGTTCTTC.

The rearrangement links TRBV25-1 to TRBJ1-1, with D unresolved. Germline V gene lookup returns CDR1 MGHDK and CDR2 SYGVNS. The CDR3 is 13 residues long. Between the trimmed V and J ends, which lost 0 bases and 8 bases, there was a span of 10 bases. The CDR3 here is CASSEYLTGEAFF. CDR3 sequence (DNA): TGTGCCAGCAGTGAATATTTAACGGGCGAAGCTTTCTTT. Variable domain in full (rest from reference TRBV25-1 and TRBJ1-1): EADIYQTPRYLVIGTGKKITLECSQTMGHDKMYWYQQDPGMELHLIHYSYGVNSTEKGDLSSESTVSRIRTEHFPLTLESARPSHTSQYLCASSEYLTGEAFFGQGTRLTVV.

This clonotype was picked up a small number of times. Here the CDR3 reads CASSYSTYTPEPYEQYF. CDR3 DNA sequence: TGTGCCAGCAGTTACTCGACGTACACCCCGGAACCCTACGAGCAGTACTTC. The chain couples TRBV6-5 to TRBJ2-7, with unresolved D. V shed 0 bases and J shed 2 bases, with 17 bases lying between them. CDR3 size: 17 residues. Germline V lookup: CDR1 MNHEY, CDR2 SVGAGI.

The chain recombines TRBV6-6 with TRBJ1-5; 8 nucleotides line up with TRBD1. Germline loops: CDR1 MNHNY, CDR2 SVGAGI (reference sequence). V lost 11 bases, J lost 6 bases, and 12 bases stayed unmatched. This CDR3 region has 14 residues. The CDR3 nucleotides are TGTGCCGCGACGACAGGGGAGTTATCTCAGCCCCAGCATTTT. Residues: CAATTGELSQPQHF.